The 8 T cell receptor beta chains below were found in one sample sequenced in a study of CD8+CD57+ T cells in acquired aplastic anemia. TCR beta VDJ and CDR3 profiles were obtained from a genomic DNA template. TCRdb re-analysed the reads in MiXCR, keeping a single row per CDR3 protein. The table lists hundreds of thousands of distinct CDR3 sequences, 65% to 80% of them singletons. The sequencing input was sorted CD4+, CD8+, or CD8+CD57+ T cells (not recorded which) from PBMCs. Every receptor here comes from a human donor in good health, serving as a control.

There are many counts of this clonotype. The rearrangement links TRBV19 to TRBJ2-7; D unresolved. Germline CDR1 LNHDA, CDR2 SQIVND (reference sequence). Deletions cut 0 bases from V and 6 bases from J, with 12 bases between. The CDR3 sequence is 14 residues long. CDR3 loop: CASSIERGTSEQYF. The CDR3 DNA reads as TGTGCCAGTAGTATAGAGAGAGGCACCTCCGAGCAGTACTTC.

This chain connects TRBV11-2 to TRBJ2-1, with 10 bases identical to TRBD2. Germline V gene data show CDR1 as SGHAT and CDR2 as FQNNGV. After removal of 6 bases from V and 7 bases from J, the junction contained 6 bases not matched to a gene. The CDR3 runs 14 residues. The CDR3 here is CASSHTSGVNEQFF. For the CDR3, the DNA is TGTGCCAGCAGTCATACTAGCGGGGTTAATGAGCAGTTCTTC.

The chain couples TRBV6-6 to TRBJ1-1, with no clear D. CDR1 and CDR2 (germline): MNHNY, SVGAGI (reference sequence). V was cut by 2 bases and J by 4 bases, with 20 bases left in between. The CDR3 has 17 amino acids. CDR3 coding DNA: TGTGCCAGCAGTTACCATAGCTTGTGGGAGTCGGCCACTGAAGCTTTCTTT. Its protein is CASSYHSLWESATEAFF.

The chain links TRBV7-2 to TRBJ2-7; 7 bases align to TRBD1. This CDR3 has 14 residues. Trimming cost V 5 bases and J 10 bases; bases outside gene matches: 14. CDR1 is SGHTA, CDR2 FQGNSA, per germline. This CDR3 is CASSQGGDVYYQYF. CDR3 nucleotide sequence: TGTGCCAGCAGCCAAGGGGGCGATGTCTACTACCAGTACTTC.

This rearrangement joins TRBV14 to TRBJ1-2, with D possibly TRBD1 on 5 matching bases. Trimming stripped 4 bases from V and 12 bases from J, with 24 bases between. CDR1 and CDR2 (germline): SGHDN, FVKESK. This CDR3 contains 15 residues. The CDR3 coding sequence is TGTGCCAGCAGCCCACGACACGGGACGGACTCACCCCACACCTTC. It is translated as CASSPRHGTDSPHTF.

In this sample, this clonotype turned up a few times. The gene calls are TRBV10-3 and TRBJ2-5, with 7 bases lining up with TRBD2. In germline, CDR1 is ENHRY, CDR2 SYGVKD. V shed 5 bases and J 4 bases; nucleotides not matched to a gene: 13. There are 16 residues in the CDR3. This CDR3 reads CAISRSLGRGIETQYF. The DNA for the CDR3 is TGTGCCATCAGTCGCAGCTTAGGGCGGGGGATAGAGACCCAGTACTTC.

The rearrangement joins TRBV20-1 to TRBJ1-2, with D possibly TRBD1 on 5 matching bases. The V end was cut by 3 bases, the J end by 6 bases, with 20 bases between. Germline lookup yields CDR1 DFQATT and CDR2 SNEGSKA (reference sequence). The CDR3 is 15 amino acids. CDR3 protein: CSARWPRARLDGYTF. CDR3 coding DNA: TGCAGTGCTAGGTGGCCCAGGGCTAGATTGGATGGCTACACCTTC.

There are many counts of this clonotype. The rearrangement uses TRBV7-2 and TRBJ2-7; the D gene could be TRBD1 or TRBD2 (6 bases each). The CDR3 spans 17 residues. The germline CDR1 and CDR2 sequences are SGHTA and FQGNSA. Trimming left V 4 bases short and J 2 bases short, with 21 bases between. DNA of the CDR3: TGTGCCAGCAGCTACAAGGTTGGGGGGCAAGAGACCTACGAGCAGTACTTC. It encodes CASSYKVGGQETYEQYF.